The clone carrying this T cell receptor (beta chain) was counted only a few times. Trimming removed 5 bases at V and 1 base at J, with 18 bases between. This CDR3 is built from 15 residues. Germline CDR1 and CDR2: SQVTM and ANQGSEA. The data originate from a study of T cells in Graves' hyperthyroidism and ophthalmopathy. Clinical symptoms, serum thyroxine, TRAb, thyroid ultrasound and orbital computed tomography informed diagnoses. TCR beta CDR3 sequences were amplified from RNA transcripts. The study used the HTBI primer set for a first-round RT-PCR of the TCR CDR3. TCRdb redid the calling of the multiplex PCR reads with MiXCR, one entry per CDR3 protein. The sample consists of a few hundred thousand distinct CDR3 sequences, about 20% of them appearing once.

This chain joins TRBV29-1 and TRBJ2-7; D uncertain. The TCR originated in a young man with Graves' hyperthyroidism. Sequenced sample: blood. As DNA, the CDR3 is TGCAGCGTTAATATGTGGGCAGAGGATTCCTACGAGCAGTACTTC. Residues: CSVNMWAEDSYEQYF.